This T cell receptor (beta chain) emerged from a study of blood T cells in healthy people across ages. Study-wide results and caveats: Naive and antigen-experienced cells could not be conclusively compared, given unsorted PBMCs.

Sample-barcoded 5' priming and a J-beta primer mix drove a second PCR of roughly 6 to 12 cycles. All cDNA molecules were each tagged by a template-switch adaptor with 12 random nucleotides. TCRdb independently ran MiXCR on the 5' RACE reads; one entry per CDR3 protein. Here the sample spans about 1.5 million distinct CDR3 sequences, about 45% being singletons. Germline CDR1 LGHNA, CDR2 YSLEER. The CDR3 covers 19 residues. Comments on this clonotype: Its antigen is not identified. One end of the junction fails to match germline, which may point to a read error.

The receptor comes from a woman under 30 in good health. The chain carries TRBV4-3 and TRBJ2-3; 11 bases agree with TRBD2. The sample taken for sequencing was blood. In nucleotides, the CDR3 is TGCGCCAGCAGCAAAGAGTGGGGGGATGCGACTAGCGGGGATGATACGCAGTATTTT. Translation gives CASSKEWGDATSGDDTQYF.